A single sample gave rise to the 19 T cell receptor beta chains below, sequenced in a study of CD8+CD57+ T cells in acquired aplastic anemia. CDR3 and TCR beta VDJ profiling relied on genomic DNA as the template. TCRdb reprocessed the reads with MiXCR, giving one entry per CDR3 protein. The profile shows 98,000 or so distinct CDR3 sequences, approximately 48% of them singletons. Sequenced sample: sorted CD4+, CD8+, or CD8+CD57+ T cells (not recorded which) from PBMCs. The receptor source for this set is a human donor in good health, serving as a control.

This clonotype was observed at least ten times. J is TRBJ2-7 and V is TRBV6-2 or TRBV6-3; D ambiguous. Trimming pared 5 bases from V and 2 bases from J, leaving 7 bases between. This CDR3 is 12 amino acids long. Germline values: CDR1 MNHEY, CDR2 SVGEGT. The CDR3 DNA reads TGTGCCAGCAGTGGGCTCACCTACGAGCAGTACTTC. Translated, it gives CASSGLTYEQYF.

There are many counts of this clonotype. The chain links TRBV2 to TRBJ2-5; the match to TRBD2 covers 10 bases. The CDR3 totals 14 residues. The germline V gene encodes CDR1 SNHLY and CDR2 FYNNEI. Germline trimming cut 6 bases from V and 2 bases from J; bases unmatched to any gene: 3. The CDR3 region is CASRVSGGQETQYF. Written as DNA, the CDR3 is TGTGCCAGCAGAGTTAGCGGGGGGCAAGAGACCCAGTACTTC. Drawing the rest from reference TRBV2 and TRBJ2-5, the complete variable domain is EPEVTQTPSHQVTQMGQEVILRCVPISNHLYFYWYRQILGQKVEFLVSFYNNEISEKSEIFDDQFSVERPDGSNFTLKIRSTKLEDSAMYFCASRVSGGQETQYFGPGTRLLVL.

The V and J genes are TRBV29-1 and TRBJ1-3; D is uncertain. This CDR3 comprises 12 residues. From germline, CDR1 is SQVTM and CDR2 ANQGSEA. Trimming stripped 4 bases from V and 4 bases from J, with 8 bases between. Here the CDR3 DNA reads TGCAGCGTTGCGGGTCCCGGAAACACCATATATTTT. Residues: CSVAGPGNTIYF.

V and J are TRBV4-1 and TRBJ1-1; D ambiguous. Germline CDR1 MGHRA, CDR2 YSYEKL. The germline V and J ends were trimmed by 1 base and 0 bases, with 9 bases remaining between them. The CDR3 totals 15 residues. The CDR3 loop is CASSQAGILNTEAFF. DNA for the CDR3: TGCGCCAGCAGCCAAGCCGGGATTTTGAACACTGAAGCTTTCTTT.

This clonotype was seen many times. The J gene is TRBJ1-2, the V gene TRBV4-3; D may be TRBD1 (5 bases). Germline loops: CDR1 LGHNA, CDR2 YSLEER. V lost 0 bases and J lost 4, with 9 bases in between. This CDR3 has 14 residues. CDR3 loop: CASSQDGGTYGYTF. CDR3 bases: TGCGCCAGCAGCCAAGATGGGGGAACCTATGGCTACACCTTC.

The table lists this clonotype with a few counts. This chain connects TRBV25-1 to TRBJ2-1; 7 bases fit TRBD2. The CDR3 loop spans 14 amino acids. The germline gives CDR1 MGHDK, CDR2 SYGVNS. V was clipped by 4 bases and J by 0 bases; unmatched bases: 0. CDR3 sequence: CASSGGGSYNEQFF. In nucleotides, the CDR3 is TGTGCCAGCAGTGGGGGGGGCTCCTACAATGAGCAGTTCTTC.

This clonotype was counted a few times. The J gene is TRBJ2-7, the V gene TRBV25-1; D perhaps matches TRBD1 (6 bases). V lost 4 bases and J lost 0, with 10 bases in between. Germline CDR1 is MGHDK and CDR2 is SYGVNS. The CDR3 has 14 residues. The CDR3, as DNA: TGTGCCAGCAGTGGGACGGACAGCTCCTACGAGCAGTACTTC. It encodes CASSGTDSSYEQYF.

This clonotype was counted many times. This chain links TRBV4-3 with TRBJ2-1; 10 bases match TRBD2. Germline CDR1 reads LGHNA; CDR2 reads YSLEER. The V segment lost 0 bases and the J segment 8 bases; nucleotides outside the gene matches: 10. This CDR3 is built from 17 residues. The CDR3 bases are TGCGCCAGCAGCCAAGATGAGGGAGCGGGGGGGCACGATGAGCAGTTCTTC. It codes for CASSQDEGAGGHDEQFF.

The gene calls are TRBV7-2 and TRBJ2-5; the D is unclear. V was pared by 5 bases and J by 5 bases, with 9 bases between. The CDR3 is 12 amino acids. Germline values: CDR1 SGHTA, CDR2 FQGNSA. The CDR3 loop is CASSDRRETQYF. CDR3 sequence (DNA): TGTGCCAGCAGCGATCGACGGGAGACCCAGTACTTC. Using reference TRBV7-2 and TRBJ2-5 for the parts outside the CDR3, the full variable domain is GAGVSQSPSNKVTEKGKDVELRCDPISGHTALYWYRQSLGQGLEFLIYFQGNSAPDKSGLPSDRFSAERTGGSVSTLTIQRTQQEDSAVYLCASSDRRETQYFGPGTRLLVL.

The chain carries TRBV2 and TRBJ2-5, with D tentatively TRBD2 (5 bases). This CDR3 contains 15 residues. V lost 8 bases, J lost 2 bases, and 18 bases lay in between. CDR1 SNHLY and CDR2 FYNNEI come from the germline V gene. CDR3 nucleotides: TGTGCCAGCCGAGCCGGGGTAGTTCAGCAAGAGACCCAGTACTTC. It codes for CASRAGVVQQETQYF.

The chain is built from TRBV25-1 and TRBJ1-2; possible D gene TRBD1, 5 bases. CDR1 is MGHDK and CDR2 is SYGVNS in the germline V gene. This CDR3 spans 15 amino acids. V was trimmed by 8 bases and J by 2 bases, leaving 18 bases between them. The CDR3 DNA follows: TGTGCCAGCGGTGCTACCGACAGCCTCAACTATGGCTACACCTTC. As protein: CASGATDSLNYGYTF.

This clonotype was recorded many times. V gene TRBV5-8 combines with J gene TRBJ2-7, with 8 bases matching TRBD1. Losses at the gene ends were 3 bases for V and 6 bases for J; bases not matched to a gene: 5. The CDR3 is made up of 13 amino acids. The germline V gene has CDR1 SGHTS and CDR2 YDEGEE. CDR3 amino acids: CASSSRTGFEQYF. The CDR3 DNA reads as TGTGCCAGCAGCTCAAGGACAGGGTTCGAGCAGTACTTC.

Ten or more counts support this clonotype. V is TRBV6-5 and J is TRBJ1-2, with 7 bases matching TRBD1. J gave up 6 bases and V 2 bases, and 6 bases lay outside the gene matches. The germline V gene encodes CDR1 MNHEY and CDR2 SVGAGI. The length of the CDR3 is 14 residues. The CDR3 nucleotides are TGTGCCAGCAGTTACCAGGGGGGAAGCAATGGCTACACCTTC. It yields the protein CASSYQGGSNGYTF.

The V and J genes are TRBV7-9 and TRBJ2-5, with D uncertain. The V gene's germline CDR1 is SEHNR and CDR2 FQNEAQ (reference sequence). This CDR3 is built from 12 residues. V lost 5 bases, J lost 5 bases, and 9 bases lay in between. CDR3 DNA: TGTGCCAGCAGCCCCCTGGGGGAGACCCAGTACTTC. Translation: CASSPLGETQYF. Looking up the rest from reference TRBV7-9 and TRBJ2-5 gives the full variable domain: DTGVSQNPRHKITKRGQNVTFRCDPISEHNRLYWYRQTLGQGPEFLTYFQNEAQLEKSRLLSDRFSAERPKGSFSTLEIQRTEQGDSAMYLCASSPLGETQYFGPGTRLLVL.

This clonotype was recorded at least ten times. CDR3 bases: TGTGCCAGCAGCGCCCCCGAGGAGGCCGGCTCCTATAATTCACCCCTCCACTTT. Amino acid sequence: CASSAPEEAGSYNSPLHF. The chain joins TRBV9 to TRBJ1-6; no firm D call. This CDR3 region has 18 residues. Trimming removed 3 bases at V and 0 bases at J, with 16 bases between. CDR1 SGDLS and CDR2 YYNGEE come from the germline V gene.

The genes are TRBV19 and TRBJ2-1, with TRBD1 matching 8 bases. Germline assignment: CDR1 LNHDA and CDR2 SQIVND (reference sequence). The CDR3 extends over 14 amino acids. V gave up 5 bases and J gave up 7 bases; unmatched junction bases: 7. The CDR3 protein is CASSFSTGVNEQFF. The CDR3 bases are TGTGCCAGTAGTTTCTCGACAGGGGTGAATGAGCAGTTCTTC. The entire variable domain, with the rest obtained from reference TRBV19 and TRBJ2-1, is as follows: DGGITQSPKYLFRKEGQNVTLSCEQNLNHDAMYWYRQDPGQGLRLIYYSQIVNDFQKGDIAEGYSVSREKKESFPLTVTSAQKNPTAFYLCASSFSTGVNEQFFGPGTRLTVL.

This clonotype was detected only once. The gene calls are TRBV10-3 and TRBJ2-7; D might be TRBD1 (5 bases). This CDR3 contains 14 residues. Trimming shortened V by 5 bases and J by 0 bases, and 11 bases separated the two germline ends. Germline V gene lookup returns CDR1 ENHRY and CDR2 SYGVKD. Here the CDR3 reads CAISSDRSSYEQYF. CDR3 bases: TGTGCCATCAGTTCCGACAGAAGCTCCTACGAGCAGTACTTC.

The V and J genes are TRBV19 and TRBJ1-2; D is undetermined. The CDR3 consists of 15 residues. V was clipped by 4 bases and J by 4 bases, with 16 bases between them. Germline-derived CDR1 and CDR2 are LNHDA and SQIVND (reference sequence). In nucleotides, the CDR3 is TGTGCCAGTAGTAATGCCCCACGCAGGAGCTATGGCTACACCTTC. Translated: CASSNAPRRSYGYTF.

This clonotype was observed at least ten times. The chain employs TRBV9 and TRBJ2-7, with D tentatively TRBD1 or TRBD2 (6 bases each). CDR1 is SGDLS, CDR2 YYNGEE, per germline. The germline V and J ends were trimmed by 5 bases and 4 bases, with 19 bases remaining between them. The CDR3 consists of 15 residues. Here the CDR3 DNA reads TGTGCCAGCAGTCCCTCCGGGGGCAATCCTTACGAGCAGTACTTC. Translating it yields CASSPSGGNPYEQYF. Combining the CDR3 with reference TRBV9 and TRBJ2-7 gives the whole variable domain DSGVTQTPKHLITATGQRVTLRCSPRSGDLSVYWYQQSLDQGLQFLIQYYNGEERAKGNILERFSAQQFPDLHSELNLSSLELGDSALYFCASSPSGGNPYEQYFGPGTRLTVT.